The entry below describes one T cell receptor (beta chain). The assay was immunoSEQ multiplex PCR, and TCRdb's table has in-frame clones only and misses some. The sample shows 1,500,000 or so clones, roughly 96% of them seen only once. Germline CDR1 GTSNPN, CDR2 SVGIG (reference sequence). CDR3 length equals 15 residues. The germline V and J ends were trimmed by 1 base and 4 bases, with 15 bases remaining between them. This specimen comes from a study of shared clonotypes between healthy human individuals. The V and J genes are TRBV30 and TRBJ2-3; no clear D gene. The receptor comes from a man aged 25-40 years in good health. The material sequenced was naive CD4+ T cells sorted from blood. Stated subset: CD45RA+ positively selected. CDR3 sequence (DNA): TGTGCCTGGAGTGAGGGTAGGTTAGCAGCAGATACGCAGTATTTT. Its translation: CAWSEGRLAADTQYF.